These 10 T cell receptor beta chains came from one sample sequenced in a study of a mutant IDH1 vaccine in newly diagnosed glioma. The assay was immunoSEQ multiplex PCR, and TCRdb's table has in-frame clones only and misses some. The data show tens of thousands of clones, around 90% seen once. What these receptors recognize is not known. The time point is: week 35, safety follow-up. A single vaccine dose contained 300 ug of mutant IDH1 20-mer peptide, and topical imiquimod was used with it. The starting material was PBMCs, obtained from a glioma patient whose treatment included an IDH1 peptide vaccine. The receptors were gathered from a young man with glioma.

This chain joins TRBV27 and TRBJ2-7; D gene ambiguous. Germline loops: CDR1 MNHEY, CDR2 SMNVEV (reference sequence). The CDR3 has 11 residues. The V end lost 1 base, the J end lost 5 bases, and 3 bases lay between the germline ends. CDR3 residues: CASSLWHEQYF. CDR3 sequence (DNA): TGTGCCAGCAGTTTATGGCACGAGCAGTACTTC.

The chain recombines TRBV6-5 with TRBJ1-1; 7 nucleotides agree with TRBD1. The CDR3 spans 13 residues. Germline assignment: CDR1 MNHEY and CDR2 SVGAGI. Trimming at V came to 5 bases and at J to 5 bases, leaving 5 bases not matched to a gene. CDR3 sequence reads: CASSKTGKTEAFF. Here the CDR3 DNA reads TGTGCCAGCAGTAAGACAGGGAAGACTGAAGCTTTCTTT.

The chain couples TRBV4-2 to TRBJ1-2; possible D gene TRBD1, 5 bases. Germline V gene lookup returns CDR1 LGHNA and CDR2 YNFKEQ. Trimming shortened V by 1 base and J by 6 bases, and 15 bases separated the two germline ends. The CDR3 consists of 15 residues. In nucleotides, the CDR3 is TGTGCCAGCAGCCAAGCCACAGGTGGCACCAATGGCTACACCTTC. Its protein product is CASSQATGGTNGYTF.

The chain is built from TRBV27 and TRBJ2-7; D is unresolved. Deletions cut 5 bases from V and 0 bases from J, with 5 bases between. CDR1 and CDR2 (germline): MNHEY, SMNVEV (reference sequence). The CDR3 is made up of 12 amino acids. The CDR3 sequence: CASSRGSYEQYF. The DNA of the CDR3 is TGTGCCAGCAGTCGAGGCTCCTACGAGCAGTACTTC.

The rearrangement uses TRBV29-1 and TRBJ1-1; D is unclear. The CDR3 totals 11 residues. The V gene's germline CDR1 is SQVTM and CDR2 ANQGSEA. Trimming removed 6 bases from V and 0 bases from J, with 5 bases in between. DNA of the CDR3: TGCAGCGTGGCCATGAACACTGAAGCTTTCTTT. It yields the protein CSVAMNTEAFF. The complete variable domain, with remaining parts taken from reference TRBV29-1 and TRBJ1-1, reads SAVISQKPSRDICQRGTSLTIQCQVDSQVTMMFWYRQQPGQSLTLIATANQGSEATYESGFVIDKFPISRPNLTFSTLTVSNMSPEDSSIYLCSVAMNTEAFFGQGTRLTVV.

The V and J genes are TRBV28 and TRBJ1-5; TRBD1 might be the D (5 bases). This CDR3 comprises 17 residues. CDR1 is MDHEN, CDR2 SYDVKM, per germline. Trimming removed 6 bases at V and 4 bases at J, with 22 bases between. The CDR3 nucleotides read TGTGCCAGCAGGCTTCGTCCCCCTCTGGGGGGGAATCAGCCCCAGCATTTT. Protein: CASRLRPPLGGNQPQHF.

This clone was detected only once. This sequence joins TRBV19 and TRBJ2-1; a weak D match, TRBD1 (6 bases). This CDR3 has 13 residues. V lost 6 bases and J 4 bases, leaving 10 bases between the germline ends. CDR1 and CDR2 (germline): LNHDA, SQIVND (reference sequence). The CDR3 is CASRPQGYNEQFF. The CDR3, as DNA: TGTGCCAGTAGACCACAGGGATACAATGAGCAGTTCTTC.

The chain uses TRBV28 and TRBJ1-4; the D gene is possibly TRBD1 (5 bases). V gave up 10 bases and J gave up 8 bases, with 20 bases separating them. Germline V gives CDR1 MDHEN, CDR2 SYDVKM. The CDR3 is 14 amino acids. The CDR3 is CATAAGTLGEKLFF. The CDR3 nucleotides read TGTGCCACCGCCGCAGGGACTCTCGGCGAAAAACTGTTTTTT.

Of note for this clone: This CDR3 is also generated by other DNA sequences in the sample. J is TRBJ2-5 and V is TRBV5-8; D may correspond to TRBD1 or TRBD2 (6 bases each). Trimming pared 5 bases from V and 2 bases from J, leaving 16 bases between. Germline V gives CDR1 SGHTS, CDR2 YDEGEE. The CDR3 is 15 amino acids. DNA for the CDR3: TGTGCCAGCAGTGGGGGGCGGGGAGCACAAGAGACCCAGTACTTC. Its protein product is CASSGGRGAQETQYF.

V usage is TRBV7-8 and J usage is TRBJ2-5; D gene unclear. This CDR3 region has 12 residues. Germline CDR1 is SGHVS and CDR2 is FQNEAQ. The V gene lost 8 bases and the J gene lost 0 bases, with 7 bases spanning the gap. The DNA of the CDR3 is TGTGCCAGCGGTCCACACCAAGAGACCCAGTACTTC. Translating it yields CASGPHQETQYF.